One sample yielded the 20 T cell receptor beta chains listed below, sequenced in a study of CD8 T cells in ankylosing spondylitis. One entry per CDR3 protein, called by TCRdb with MiXCR from the 5' RACE reads. The sample contains 200,000 to 250,000 distinct CDR3 sequences, about 10% of which appear only once. The source material was blood, either unsorted or a sorted T cell fraction (not recorded which). These receptors all come from a male donor with ankylosing spondylitis or in good health (not recorded which).

CDR3 DNA sequence: TGTGCCAGCAGCTTAGTCGGGGGGACAGGTCAGCCCCAGCATTTT. Translating it yields CASSLVGGTGQPQHF. The V and J genes are TRBV7-2 and TRBJ1-5, with 8 bases that match TRBD1. V was clipped by 1 base and J by 6 bases; unmatched bases: 5. Germline V gene sequence: CDR1 SGHTA, CDR2 FQGNSA. CDR3 length equals 15 residues.

Ten or more counts support this clonotype. The V gene is TRBV20-1, the J gene TRBJ2-1; D remains ambiguous. Trimming took 5 bases from V and 10 from J, leaving 12 bases between them. This CDR3 has 11 residues. The V gene's germline CDR1 is DFQATT and CDR2 SNEGSKA (reference sequence). The CDR3 here is CSALPSREQFF. The CDR3 bases are TGCAGTGCTCTCCCGTCCAGAGAGCAGTTCTTC.

This clonotype was found many times. The V gene is TRBV5-6, the J gene TRBJ2-3; the D is unclear. The CDR3 runs 15 residues. Germline CDR1 SGHDT, CDR2 YYEEEE. V shed 5 bases and J shed 4 bases, with 17 bases lying between them. The CDR3 region is CASRMQARSADTQYF. The CDR3 DNA sequence: TGTGCCAGCAGGATGCAAGCTAGATCGGCAGATACGCAGTATTTT.

This clonotype occurred many times. The V call is TRBV20-1, the J call TRBJ1-2, with TRBD1 matching over 9 bases. The CDR3 extends over 13 amino acids. Trimming took 5 bases from V and 2 from J; bases not matched to a gene: 3. Looked up from germline, CDR1 is DFQATT and CDR2 is SNEGSKA (reference sequence). The CDR3 bases are TGCAGTGCTTGGGACAGGGTGAACTATGGCTACACCTTC. It specifies CSAWDRVNYGYTF.

This clonotype has a count of ten or more. The V call is TRBV6-5, the J call TRBJ2-7, with D tentatively TRBD1 or TRBD2 (5 bases each). CDR1 is MNHEY, CDR2 SVGAGI, per germline. Trimming removed 2 bases from V and 3 bases from J, with 11 bases in between. CDR3 length equals 14 residues. The CDR3 spells CASSYGTGVYEQYF. In DNA, the CDR3 is TGTGCCAGCAGTTACGGGACCGGAGTCTACGAGCAGTACTTC.

This clonotype was counted a few times. V usage is TRBV12-3 or TRBV12-4 and J usage is TRBJ2-3; 8 bases match TRBD1. CDR3 length equals 14 residues. V lost 8 bases, J lost 0 bases, and 4 bases stayed unmatched. For the CDR3, the DNA is TGTGCCAGCGCCAGGGGGCTTAGCACAGATACGCAGTATTTT. Its protein product is CASARGLSTDTQYF.

This clonotype has a count of ten or more. This chain connects TRBV20-1 to TRBJ1-2; D gene uncertain. CDR1 is DFQATT, CDR2 SNEGSKA, per germline (reference sequence). Trimming stripped 3 bases from V and 2 bases from J, with 7 bases between. The CDR3 has 12 residues. CDR3 sequence reads: CSASTENYGYTF. The CDR3 region has the DNA TGCAGTGCTAGCACTGAGAACTATGGCTACACCTTC.

A few counts support this clonotype. The V call is TRBV29-1, the J call TRBJ1-1; TRBD1 matches at 7 bases. This CDR3 contains 14 residues. V gave up 4 bases and J gave up 1 base; unmatched junction bases: 6. Germline loops: CDR1 SQVTM, CDR2 ANQGSEA. The CDR3 DNA reads as TGCAGCGTTGCCGAGGGGGCTAAGAACACTGAAGCTTTCTTT. This encodes CSVAEGAKNTEAFF.

This clonotype was picked up one time. This clone may be a read error of a much larger clone one base away. The genes are TRBV5-6 and TRBJ1-2; 10 nucleotides match TRBD1. The CDR3 has 14 residues. From germline, CDR1 is SGHDT and CDR2 YYEEEE. The CDR3 spells CASRRQGANYGDTF. CDR3 sequence (DNA): TGTGCCAGCAGGAGACAGGGGGCAAACTATGGCGACACCTTC.

This clonotype was found many times. The J gene is TRBJ1-5, the V gene TRBV12-3 or TRBV12-4; tentative D call: TRBD1 (6 bases). Trimming took 0 bases from V and 0 from J, leaving 9 bases between them. The CDR3 contains 16 residues. The CDR3 spells CASSLAGANSNQPQHF. CDR3 sequence (DNA): TGTGCCAGCAGTTTAGCGGGGGCGAATAGCAATCAGCCCCAGCATTTT.

This clonotype occurred a few times. The gene calls are TRBV12-3 or TRBV12-4 and TRBJ2-7; 9 nucleotides agree with TRBD1. This CDR3 contains 15 residues. Germline trimming cut 5 bases from V and 5 bases from J; bases unmatched to any gene: 10. The CDR3 spells CASSRQQGASNEQYF. The CDR3 DNA sequence: TGTGCCAGCAGTCGTCAACAGGGGGCAAGCAACGAGCAGTACTTC.

At least ten counts were recorded for this clonotype. CDR3 protein: CASSTAQLSGNTIYF. DNA for the CDR3: TGTGCCAGCAGTACCGCACAGCTCTCTGGAAACACCATATATTTT. This chain links TRBV12-3 or TRBV12-4 with TRBJ1-3; D gene unclear. V was trimmed by 5 bases and J by 0 bases, leaving 11 bases between them. The CDR3 extends over 15 amino acids.

This clonotype was seen a handful of times. CDR3 sequence reads: CASSNLNYGYTF. DNA for the CDR3: TGTGCCAGCAGTAACCTTAACTATGGCTACACCTTC. This chain joins TRBV2 and TRBJ1-2; no reliable D call. Trimming shortened V by 5 bases and J by 1 base, and 5 bases separated the two germline ends. This CDR3 has 12 amino acids. The germline V gene encodes CDR1 SNHLY and CDR2 FYNNEI.

This clonotype was counted many times. The chain joins TRBV29-1 to TRBJ1-2, with D tentatively TRBD1 (6 bases). Trimming pared 7 bases from V and 4 bases from J, leaving 16 bases between. CDR3 size: 13 residues. CDR1 and CDR2 from the germline V gene are SQVTM and ANQGSEA. The CDR3 coding sequence is TGCAGCGCCGGAGGGGGGGAGCGCTATGGCTACACCTTC. Amino acid sequence: CSAGGGERYGYTF.

This clonotype turned up a few times. The chain is built from TRBV20-1 and TRBJ2-3; 10 bases line up with TRBD2. This CDR3 has 16 residues. The V segment lost 3 bases and the J segment 2 bases; nucleotides outside the gene matches: 8. Germline V lookup: CDR1 DFQATT, CDR2 SNEGSKA (reference sequence). The CDR3 spells CSASSSSGGPTDTQYF. CDR3 coding DNA: TGCAGTGCTAGTAGTTCTAGCGGGGGCCCCACAGATACGCAGTATTTT.

This clonotype was seen at least ten times. The chain joins TRBV5-1 to TRBJ2-3, with 9 bases aligning to TRBD2. From germline, CDR1 is SGHRS and CDR2 YFSETQ. CDR3 length: 15 amino acids. V shed 0 bases and J 5 bases; nucleotides not matched to a gene: 4. CDR3 amino acids: CASSLGGGAEDTQYF. The CDR3 DNA sequence: TGCGCCAGCAGCTTGGGCGGGGGGGCCGAAGATACGCAGTATTTT.

The table lists this clonotype with many counts. The chain couples TRBV20-1 to TRBJ2-5; no clear D. Trimming took 3 bases from V and 1 from J, leaving 9 bases between them. Germline assignment: CDR1 DFQATT and CDR2 SNEGSKA (reference sequence). This CDR3 spans 13 amino acids. The CDR3: CSASLHVQETQYF. The CDR3 DNA sequence: TGCAGTGCTAGTTTACACGTCCAAGAGACCCAGTACTTC.

This clonotype was seen at least ten times. The rearrangement links TRBV6-1 to TRBJ2-7; D unclear. Germline assignment: CDR1 MNHNS and CDR2 SASEGT. The V and J ends lost 2 bases and 2 bases respectively, with 1 base between them. This CDR3 region has 11 residues. The CDR3 DNA is TGTGCCAGCAGTGAAACCTACGAGCAGTACTTC. This gives the protein CASSETYEQYF.

This clonotype was counted a few times. The chain employs TRBV5-5 and TRBJ2-1; no reliable D call. Trimming took 4 bases from V and 0 from J, leaving 11 bases between them. This CDR3 contains 15 residues. Per the germline V gene, CDR1 is SGHKS and CDR2 is YYEKEE (reference sequence). The CDR3 sequence: CASSDGPSSYNEQFF. The CDR3 nucleotides read TGTGCCAGCAGCGACGGACCGAGCTCCTACAATGAGCAGTTCTTC. Full variable domain (rest looked up from reference TRBV5-5 and TRBJ2-1): DAGVTQSPTHLIKTRGQQVTLRCSPISGHKSVSWYQQVLGQGPQFIFQYYEKEERGRGNFPDRFSARQFPNYSSELNVNALLLGDSALYLCASSDGPSSYNEQFFGPGTRLTVL.

At least ten counts were recorded for this clonotype. The J gene is TRBJ1-1, the V gene TRBV29-1; the D gene is possibly TRBD1 (5 bases). V gave up 5 bases and J gave up 4 bases, with 11 bases separating them. The germline V gene encodes CDR1 SQVTM and CDR2 ANQGSEA. The CDR3 runs 12 residues. CDR3 DNA: TGCAGCGTTTGGGCAGGGCGCACTGAAGCTTTCTTT. Amino acid sequence: CSVWAGRTEAFF.